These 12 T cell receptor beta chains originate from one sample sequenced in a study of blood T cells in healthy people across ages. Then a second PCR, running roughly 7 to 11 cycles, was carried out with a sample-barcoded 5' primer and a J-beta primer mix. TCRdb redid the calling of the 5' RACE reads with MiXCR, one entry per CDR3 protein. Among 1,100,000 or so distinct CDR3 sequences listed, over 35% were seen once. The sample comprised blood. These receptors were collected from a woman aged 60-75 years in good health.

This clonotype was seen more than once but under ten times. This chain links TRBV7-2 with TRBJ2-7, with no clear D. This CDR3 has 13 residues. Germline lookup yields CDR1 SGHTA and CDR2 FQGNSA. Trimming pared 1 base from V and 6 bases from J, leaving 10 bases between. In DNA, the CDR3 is TGTGCCAGCAGCTTAGGCCCAGCCGTCGAGCAGTACTTC. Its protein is CASSLGPAVEQYF.

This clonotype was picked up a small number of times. Here the CDR3 reads CASSRDTRSGNTIYF. In DNA form, the CDR3 reads TGTGCCAGCAGCCGGGACACCCGCTCTGGAAACACCATATATTTT. This chain joins TRBV5-5 and TRBJ1-3; D perhaps matches TRBD1 (6 bases). Germline-derived CDR1 and CDR2 are SGHKS and YYEKEE (reference sequence). Deletions cut 4 bases from V and 0 bases from J, with 11 bases between. CDR3 size: 15 residues.

CDR3 nucleotide sequence: TGTGCCAGCAGTGAAAGGTCGGGTACGCAGTACTTC. It yields the protein CASSERSGTQYF. This chain connects TRBV25-1 to TRBJ2-4; D is undetermined. CDR1 and CDR2 from the germline V gene are MGHDK and SYGVNS. The CDR3 spans 12 residues. V was pared by 2 bases and J by 13 bases, with 12 bases between.

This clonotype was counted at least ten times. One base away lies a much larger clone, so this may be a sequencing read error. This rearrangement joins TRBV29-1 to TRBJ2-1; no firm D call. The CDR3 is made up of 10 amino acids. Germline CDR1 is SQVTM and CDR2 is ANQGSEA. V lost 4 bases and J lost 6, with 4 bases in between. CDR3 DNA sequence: TGCAGCGTTGCGGGCAATGAGCAGTTCTTC. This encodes CSVAGNEQFF.

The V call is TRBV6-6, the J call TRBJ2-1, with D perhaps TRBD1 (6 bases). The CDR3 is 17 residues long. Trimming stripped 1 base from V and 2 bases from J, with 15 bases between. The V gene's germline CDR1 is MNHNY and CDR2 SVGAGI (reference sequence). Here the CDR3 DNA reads TGTGCCAGCAGTTACTTCCTTTGGACAGATCCCTACAATGAGCAGTTCTTC. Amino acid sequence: CASSYFLWTDPYNEQFF.

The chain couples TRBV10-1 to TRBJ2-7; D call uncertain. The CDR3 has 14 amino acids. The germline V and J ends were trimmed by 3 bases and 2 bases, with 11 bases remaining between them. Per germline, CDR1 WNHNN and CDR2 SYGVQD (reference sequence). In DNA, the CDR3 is TGCGCCAGCAGTGAATCACTCGGGCCCTACGAGCAGTACTTC. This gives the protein CASSESLGPYEQYF.

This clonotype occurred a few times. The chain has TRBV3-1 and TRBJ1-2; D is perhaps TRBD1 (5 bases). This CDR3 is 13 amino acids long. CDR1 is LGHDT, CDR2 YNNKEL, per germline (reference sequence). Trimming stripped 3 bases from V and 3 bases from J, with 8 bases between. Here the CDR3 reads CASSHRADYGYTF. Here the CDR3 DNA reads TGTGCCAGCAGCCACAGGGCCGACTATGGCTACACCTTC.

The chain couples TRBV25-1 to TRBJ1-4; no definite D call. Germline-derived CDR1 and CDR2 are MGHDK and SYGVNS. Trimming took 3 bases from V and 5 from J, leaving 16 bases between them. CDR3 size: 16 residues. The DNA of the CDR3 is TGTGCCAGCAGTGACTCCGCCAGGTTGGGGAATGAAAAACTGTTTTTT. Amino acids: CASSDSARLGNEKLFF.

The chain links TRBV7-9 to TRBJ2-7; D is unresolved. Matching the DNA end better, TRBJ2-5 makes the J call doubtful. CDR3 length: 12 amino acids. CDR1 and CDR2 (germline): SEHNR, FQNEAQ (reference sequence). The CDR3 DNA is TGTGCCAGCAGCCCGTCATTGGAGACCCAGTACTTC. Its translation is CASSPSLETQYF.

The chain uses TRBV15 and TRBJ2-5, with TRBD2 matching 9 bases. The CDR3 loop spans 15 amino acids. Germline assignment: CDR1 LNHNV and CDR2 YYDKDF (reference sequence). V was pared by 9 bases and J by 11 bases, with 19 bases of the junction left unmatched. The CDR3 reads CATRTGTSSVNEQYF. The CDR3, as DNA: TGTGCCACAAGAACCGGGACTAGCTCTGTCAATGAGCAGTACTTC.

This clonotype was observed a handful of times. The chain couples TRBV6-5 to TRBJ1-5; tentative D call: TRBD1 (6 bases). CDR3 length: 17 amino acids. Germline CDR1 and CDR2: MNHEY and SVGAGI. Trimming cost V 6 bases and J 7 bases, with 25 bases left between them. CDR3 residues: CASRYCWGQSCHQPQHF. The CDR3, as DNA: TGTGCCAGCAGATATTGCTGGGGGCAATCATGCCACCAGCCCCAGCATTTT.

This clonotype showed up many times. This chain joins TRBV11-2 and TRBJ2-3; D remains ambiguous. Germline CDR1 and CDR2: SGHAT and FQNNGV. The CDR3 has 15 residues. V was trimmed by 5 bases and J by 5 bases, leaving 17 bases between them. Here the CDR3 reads CASSRTPVGKDTQYF. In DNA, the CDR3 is TGTGCCAGCAGCCGTACTCCTGTCGGAAAAGATACGCAGTATTTT. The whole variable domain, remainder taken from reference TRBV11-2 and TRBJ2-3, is EAGVAQSPRYKIIEKRQSVAFWCNPISGHATLYWYQQILGQGPKLLIQFQNNGVVDDSQLPKDRFSAERLKGVDSTLKIQPAKLEDSAVYLCASSRTPVGKDTQYFGPGTRLTVL.